This T cell receptor beta chain appears in the sequencing data of a study of blood T cells in healthy people across ages. On the study more broadly: With template switching, about one barcoded beta molecule was captured per two T cells.

Whole-study results and caveats: Greater diversity and more naive CD4+ cells were seen in long-lived donors than in aged donors.

Alongside a J-beta primer mix, a sample-barcoded 5' primer served in a second PCR lasting about 6 to 11 cycles. Each CDR3 protein is one row after TCRdb ran MiXCR on the 5' RACE reads. This sample has approximately 850,000 distinct CDR3 sequences; approximately 48% occur once, and the top ten carry roughly 19%. A single count supports this clonotype. Antigen specificity is unknown. Aged about 6 to 100, donors were systemically healthy Caucasians from Russia. This clonotype originated in a man in his fifties or sixties in good health. Sequencing input: blood.

CDR3 sequence: CASSWSTSGGLATQYF. In DNA, the CDR3 is TGTGCCAGCAGCTGGAGTACTAGCGGGGGGTTGGCTACGCAGTATTTT. The chain carries TRBV5-6 and TRBJ2-3, with 12 bases aligning to TRBD2. This CDR3 is built from 16 residues. Unmatched junction bases numbered 10, after V lost 3 bases and J lost 8 bases. CDR1 SGHDT and CDR2 YYEEEE come from the germline V gene.